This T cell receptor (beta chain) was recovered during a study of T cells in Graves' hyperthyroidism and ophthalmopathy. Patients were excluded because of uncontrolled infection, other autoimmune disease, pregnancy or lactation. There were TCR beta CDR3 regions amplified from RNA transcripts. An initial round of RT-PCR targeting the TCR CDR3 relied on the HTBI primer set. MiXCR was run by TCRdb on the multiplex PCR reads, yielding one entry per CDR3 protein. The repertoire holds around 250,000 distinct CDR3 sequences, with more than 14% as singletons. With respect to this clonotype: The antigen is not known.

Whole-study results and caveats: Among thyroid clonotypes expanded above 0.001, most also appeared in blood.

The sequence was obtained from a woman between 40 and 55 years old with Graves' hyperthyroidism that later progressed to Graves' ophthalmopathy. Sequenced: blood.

CDR3 sequence (DNA): TGTGCCATCAGTAAAATGCAGGGGGCTGGTCAGCCCCAGCATTTT. It translates to CAISKMQGAGQPQHF. The chain combines TRBV10-3 with TRBJ1-5, with 8 bases aligning to TRBD1. The germline CDR1 and CDR2 sequences are ENHRY and SYGVKD. V trimming: 5 bases; J trimming: 6 bases; junction bases outside the gene matches: 9. CDR3 size: 15 residues.